The entry that follows covers one TCR beta chain sequence. Libraries were prepared by immunoSEQ multiplex PCR; TCRdb keeps only in-frame clonotypes and omits some of them. The table records fewer than 2.5 million clones, approximately 93% of them present only once. The sample belongs to a study of shared clonotypes between healthy human individuals. Germline CDR1 is MNHNY and CDR2 is SVGAGI (reference sequence). The germline V and J ends were trimmed by 5 bases and 8 bases, with 9 bases remaining between them. The CDR3 totals 11 residues. The sample taken for sequencing was naive CD4+ T cells from PBMCs. This sample's subset: CD45RA+ positively selected. The chain uses TRBV6-6 and TRBJ1-2; D gene unclear. The clonotype originates from a man aged 18 to 29 in good health. Some clones in this sample may be carry-over from other donors' samples. CDR3 amino acids: CASSQSTGYTF. The CDR3 nucleotides are TGTGCCAGCAGTCAATCCACGGGCTACACCTTC.